These T cell receptor beta chains were read from a single sample in a study of shared clonotypes between healthy human individuals. Here immunoSEQ multiplex PCR was the method, and the copy in TCRdb shows in-frame clones only, minus some. Found here are approximately 460,000 clones, approximately 71% of them singletons; the top ten hold 12%. Sequenced: PBMCs. These receptor sequences come from a woman between 40 and 50 years old in good health. Some clones in this sample may be carry-over from other donors' samples. The CDR3 runs from the conserved cysteine through the conserved F or W. Each record gives: clone size, J gene, D gene, V gene, CDR3 DNA, CDR3 protein. A D gene is named only where the DNA matches it firmly. Rows give clone size only sometimes, using once, few, many, or a class for an expanded clone.

abundance: -
j_gene: TRBJ2-7
d_gene: TRBD2
v_gene: TRBV4-2
CDR3nt: TGTGCCAGCAGCCAAGATTTTCTAGCGGGAGGACGGGAGGACTACGAGCAGTACTTC
CDR3aa: CASSQDFLAGGREDYEQYF

abundance: -
j_gene: TRBJ2-5
d_gene: -
v_gene: TRBV15
CDR3nt: TGTGCCACCAGGACAGGCGTCGGGAGAACTGAAGAGACCCAGTACTTC
CDR3aa: CATRTGVGRTEETQYF

abundance: -
j_gene: TRBJ1-5
d_gene: -
v_gene: TRBV19
CDR3nt: TGTGCCAGTAGTATTATGACAGCTTCTAATCAGCCCCAGCATTTT
CDR3aa: CASSIMTASNQPQHF

abundance: few
j_gene: TRBJ2-7
d_gene: -
v_gene: TRBV25-1
CDR3nt: TGTGCCAGCAGTGAACGGACCCCCTACGAGCAGTACTTC
CDR3aa: CASSERTPYEQYF

abundance: -
j_gene: TRBJ2-2
d_gene: TRBD2
v_gene: TRBV9
CDR3nt: TGTGCCAGCAGCGCCGGGTGGGGAGGGGACACCGGGGAGCTGTTTTTT
CDR3aa: CASSAGWGGDTGELFF

abundance: -
j_gene: TRBJ2-5
d_gene: -
v_gene: TRBV11-3
CDR3nt: TGTACCAGCAGCCTCCTCCGGGAGACCCAGTACTTC
CDR3aa: CTSSLLRETQYF

abundance: many
j_gene: TRBJ2-7
d_gene: TRBD2
v_gene: TRBV10-1
CDR3nt: TGCGCCAGCAGTGAAAAACTAGCGGGTACCAGCTCCTACGAGCAGTACTTC
CDR3aa: CASSEKLAGTSSYEQYF

abundance: -
j_gene: TRBJ2-3
d_gene: -
v_gene: TRBV7-9
CDR3nt: TGTGCCAGCAGCTTAGGGGCAGGGGCGCCAGATACGCAGTATTTT
CDR3aa: CASSLGAGAPDTQYF

abundance: -
j_gene: TRBJ2-7
d_gene: TRBD1
v_gene: TRBV28
CDR3nt: TGTGCCAGCAGAGGGGGACAGTACGAGCAGTACTTC
CDR3aa: CASRGGQYEQYF

abundance: -
j_gene: TRBJ2-7
d_gene: -
v_gene: TRBV7-9
CDR3nt: TGTGCCAGCAGCTTAACGCTAAGACAGACAGCTAGCTCCTACGAGCAGTACTTC
CDR3aa: CASSLTLRQTASSYEQYF

abundance: -
j_gene: TRBJ1-2
d_gene: TRBD1
v_gene: TRBV5-1
CDR3nt: TGCGCCAGCAGCTTGGCCTTGACAGGGGATGGCTACACCTTC
CDR3aa: CASSLALTGDGYTF

abundance: -
j_gene: TRBJ2-1
d_gene: TRBD2
v_gene: TRBV18
CDR3nt: TGTGCCAGCTCACCAGGGACTAGCCGGTACAATGAGCAGTTCTTC
CDR3aa: CASSPGTSRYNEQFF

abundance: -
j_gene: TRBJ2-2
d_gene: TRBD2
v_gene: TRBV30
CDR3nt: TGTGCCTGGAGTAGGGGACTAGCGGGAGGGAGGACCGGGGAGCTGTTTTTT
CDR3aa: CAWSRGLAGGRTGELFF

abundance: -
j_gene: TRBJ2-2
d_gene: -
v_gene: TRBV18
CDR3nt: TGTGCCAGCTCACCACCGTGGGGGAACACCGGGGAGCTGTTTTTT
CDR3aa: CASSPPWGNTGELFF

abundance: once
j_gene: TRBJ2-1
d_gene: -
v_gene: TRBV15
CDR3nt: TGTGCCACCAGCAGAGTGTACGGGGGTCCCTCCGATGAGCAGTTCTTC
CDR3aa: CATSRVYGGPSDEQFF

abundance: -
j_gene: TRBJ2-5
d_gene: TRBD1
v_gene: TRBV25-1
CDR3nt: TGTGCCAGCAGTGACCCGGGACAGGGGCGAGGAGAGACCCAGTACTTC
CDR3aa: CASSDPGQGRGETQYF

abundance: many
j_gene: TRBJ1-1
d_gene: -
v_gene: TRBV19
CDR3nt: TGTGCCAGTAGTATGAGACGGGGGACTGAAGCTTTCTTT
CDR3aa: CASSMRRGTEAFF

abundance: -
j_gene: TRBJ2-7
d_gene: -
v_gene: TRBV11-1
CDR3nt: TGTGCCAGCAGCTCTACTTACGAGCAGTACTTC
CDR3aa: CASSSTYEQYF

abundance: -
j_gene: TRBJ1-5
d_gene: -
v_gene: TRBV10-3
CDR3nt: TGTGCCATCAGTGAGGGTGGACAGAGGAATCAGCCCCAGCATTTT
CDR3aa: CAISEGGQRNQPQHF

abundance: -
j_gene: TRBJ2-7
d_gene: -
v_gene: TRBV7-8
CDR3nt: TGTGCCAGCAGCCGACGACCTTCAATGGGCTCCTACGAGCAGTACTTC
CDR3aa: CASSRRPSMGSYEQYF

abundance: -
j_gene: TRBJ2-3
d_gene: TRBD2
v_gene: TRBV29-1
CDR3nt: TGCAGCGCGGGGACTAGCGGGAGCGGTAGATACACAGATACGCAGTATTTT
CDR3aa: CSAGTSGSGRYTDTQYF

abundance: -
j_gene: TRBJ2-5
d_gene: -
v_gene: TRBV19
CDR3nt: TGTGCCAGTAGTATGGGTCGGTCAGAAGAGACCCAGTACTTC
CDR3aa: CASSMGRSEETQYF

abundance: -
j_gene: TRBJ2-1
d_gene: -
v_gene: TRBV6-4
CDR3nt: TGTGCCAGCAGAGAGGGACGGTCAAGTAATGAGCAGTTCTTC
CDR3aa: CASREGRSSNEQFF

abundance: -
j_gene: TRBJ2-1
d_gene: -
v_gene: TRBV11-2
CDR3nt: TGTGCCAGCAGCTTAGTCCGGGACGGCCGTAGAAATGAGCAGTTCTTC
CDR3aa: CASSLVRDGRRNEQFF

abundance: -
j_gene: TRBJ2-6
d_gene: TRBD1
v_gene: TRBV7-9
CDR3nt: TGTGCCAGCACCCGGACAGGGGGAGCTGGGGCCAACGTCCTGACTTTC
CDR3aa: CASTRTGGAGANVLTF

abundance: -
j_gene: TRBJ2-1
d_gene: -
v_gene: TRBV27
CDR3nt: TGTGCCCGCCCCTACAATGAGCAGTTCTTC
CDR3aa: CARPYNEQFF

abundance: -
j_gene: TRBJ2-3
d_gene: -
v_gene: TRBV7-8
CDR3nt: TGTGCCAGCGGGCGGACCCGAAGCCCAGATACGCAGTATTTT
CDR3aa: CASGRTRSPDTQYF

abundance: -
j_gene: TRBJ1-5
d_gene: TRBD1
v_gene: TRBV5-4
CDR3nt: TGTGCCAGCGGGACAGGGGGCCTCAATCAGCCCCAGCATTTT
CDR3aa: CASGTGGLNQPQHF

abundance: few
j_gene: TRBJ2-6
d_gene: -
v_gene: TRBV7-2
CDR3nt: TGTGCCAGCAGCGTTAAATCTGGGGCCAACGTCCTGACTTTC
CDR3aa: CASSVKSGANVLTF

abundance: once
j_gene: TRBJ1-4
d_gene: TRBD1
v_gene: TRBV7-2
CDR3nt: TGTGCCAGCAGACCAGGGGGCACTAATGAAAAACTGTTTTTT
CDR3aa: CASRPGGTNEKLFF

abundance: -
j_gene: TRBJ2-3
d_gene: -
v_gene: TRBV19
CDR3nt: TGTGCCAGTAGCAACCTAGACAGAGGTACGCAGTATTTT
CDR3aa: CASSNLDRGTQYF

abundance: -
j_gene: TRBJ1-5
d_gene: -
v_gene: TRBV5-1
CDR3nt: TGCGCCAGCAGCTTGGCTCGGGATCAGCCCCAGCATTTT
CDR3aa: CASSLARDQPQHF

abundance: once
j_gene: TRBJ2-1
d_gene: TRBD2
v_gene: TRBV6-5
CDR3nt: TGTGCCAGCAGTCTTAGCGGGCTTTACAATGAGCAGTTCTTC
CDR3aa: CASSLSGLYNEQFF

abundance: -
j_gene: TRBJ2-7
d_gene: -
v_gene: TRBV6-6
CDR3nt: TGTGCCAGTAAATTAGCGGAATACGAGCAGTACTTC
CDR3aa: CASKLAEYEQYF

abundance: -
j_gene: TRBJ2-2
d_gene: -
v_gene: TRBV28
CDR3nt: TGTGCCAGCAGCGGCTGGGGGTCCGGGGAGCTGTTTTTT
CDR3aa: CASSGWGSGELFF

abundance: -
j_gene: TRBJ2-7
d_gene: TRBD1
v_gene: TRBV27
CDR3nt: TGTGCCAGCAGTTACGTAGACAGGGGTGAGCAGTACTTC
CDR3aa: CASSYVDRGEQYF

abundance: -
j_gene: TRBJ2-1
d_gene: -
v_gene: TRBV28
CDR3nt: TGTGCCAGCAACCGAGGGGGGGCTAGCTTTGAGCAGTTCTTC
CDR3aa: CASNRGGASFEQFF

abundance: -
j_gene: TRBJ2-7
d_gene: TRBD1
v_gene: TRBV10-1
CDR3nt: TGCGCCAGCAGCAGGGGGCAAGACGAGCAGTACTTC
CDR3aa: CASSRGQDEQYF

abundance: -
j_gene: TRBJ2-7
d_gene: -
v_gene: TRBV21-1
CDR3nt: TGTGCCAGCAGCAAATGTCTCCGGGACAGGTTTCCCTACGAGCAGTACTTC
CDR3aa: CASSKCLRDRFPYEQYF

abundance: -
j_gene: TRBJ1-1
d_gene: -
v_gene: TRBV5-1
CDR3nt: TGCGCCAGCAGCTTGGACTTGAACACTGAAGCTTTCTTT
CDR3aa: CASSLDLNTEAFF

abundance: -
j_gene: TRBJ2-2
d_gene: -
v_gene: TRBV9
CDR3nt: TGTGCCAGCAGCCCACTAGGGGGGCGCGGGACCGGGGAGCTGTTTTTT
CDR3aa: CASSPLGGRGTGELFF

abundance: once
j_gene: TRBJ2-7
d_gene: TRBD1
v_gene: TRBV19
CDR3nt: TGTGCCAGTAGTAGAGGACAGGGGGTATCCTACGAGCAGTACTTC
CDR3aa: CASSRGQGVSYEQYF

abundance: -
j_gene: TRBJ1-2
d_gene: TRBD1
v_gene: TRBV29-1
CDR3nt: TGCAGCGTTGAGGGGGTCAGGGGGCGCGCAAACTATGGCTACACCTTC
CDR3aa: CSVEGVRGRANYGYTF

abundance: -
j_gene: TRBJ2-2
d_gene: TRBD1
v_gene: TRBV28
CDR3nt: TGTGCCACCAGGGGGGACAGGGGCATCACCGGGGAGCTGTTTTTT
CDR3aa: CATRGDRGITGELFF

abundance: once
j_gene: TRBJ2-7
d_gene: TRBD2
v_gene: TRBV7-3
CDR3nt: TGTGCCAGCAGCCCTTCTAGCGGGATCTTGAACGAGCAGTACTTC
CDR3aa: CASSPSSGILNEQYF

abundance: -
j_gene: TRBJ1-5
d_gene: -
v_gene: TRBV30
CDR3nt: TGTGCCTGGAGTGACCACAGGGTCGATCAGCCCCAGCATTTT
CDR3aa: CAWSDHRVDQPQHF

abundance: once
j_gene: TRBJ2-2
d_gene: -
v_gene: TRBV19
CDR3nt: TGTGCCAGTAGCAAAGCAGGCGCTCGGAACACCGGGGAGCTGTTTTTT
CDR3aa: CASSKAGARNTGELFF

abundance: -
j_gene: TRBJ2-3
d_gene: -
v_gene: TRBV5-1
CDR3nt: TGCGCCAGCAGCTTACAGGGTGGCACAGATACGCAGTATTTT
CDR3aa: CASSLQGGTDTQYF